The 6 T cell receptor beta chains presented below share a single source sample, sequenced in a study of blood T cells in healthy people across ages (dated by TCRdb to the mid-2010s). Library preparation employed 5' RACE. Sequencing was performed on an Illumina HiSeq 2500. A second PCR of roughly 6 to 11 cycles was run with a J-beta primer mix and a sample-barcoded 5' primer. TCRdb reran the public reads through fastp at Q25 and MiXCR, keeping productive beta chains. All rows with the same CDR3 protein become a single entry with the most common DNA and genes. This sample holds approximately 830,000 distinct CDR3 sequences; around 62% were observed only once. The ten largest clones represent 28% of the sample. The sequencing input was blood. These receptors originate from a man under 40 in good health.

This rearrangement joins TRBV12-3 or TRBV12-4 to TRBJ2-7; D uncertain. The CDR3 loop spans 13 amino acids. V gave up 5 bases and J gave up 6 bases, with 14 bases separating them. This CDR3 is CASSVLEASEQYF. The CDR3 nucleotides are TGTGCCAGCAGTGTATTAGAAGCGAGCGAGCAGTACTTC.

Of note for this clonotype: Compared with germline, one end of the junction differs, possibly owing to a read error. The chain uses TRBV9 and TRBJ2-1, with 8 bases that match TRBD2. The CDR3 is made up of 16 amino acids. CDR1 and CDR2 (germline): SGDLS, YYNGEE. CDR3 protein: CANSALSGGTYNEQFF. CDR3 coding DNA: TGTGCCAACAGCGCCTTAAGCGGGGGAACCTACAATGAGCAGTTCTTC.

The CDR3 nucleotides are TGTGCCAGCAGCATCGGGACAGTTACCTATGGCTACACCTTC. Amino acid sequence: CASSIGTVTYGYTF. The V call is TRBV5-5, the J call TRBJ1-2; 7 nucleotides align to TRBD1. The CDR3 runs to 14 residues. Trimming cost V 4 bases and J 4 bases; bases outside gene matches: 7. Germline V gene sequence: CDR1 SGHKS, CDR2 YYEKEE (reference sequence).

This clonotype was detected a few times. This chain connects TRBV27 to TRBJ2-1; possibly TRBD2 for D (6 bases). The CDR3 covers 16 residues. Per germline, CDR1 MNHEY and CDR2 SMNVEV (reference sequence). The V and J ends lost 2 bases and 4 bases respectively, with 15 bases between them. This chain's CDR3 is CASSLVAGRPYNEQFF. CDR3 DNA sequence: TGTGCCAGCAGTTTAGTCGCGGGGCGGCCTTACAATGAGCAGTTCTTC.

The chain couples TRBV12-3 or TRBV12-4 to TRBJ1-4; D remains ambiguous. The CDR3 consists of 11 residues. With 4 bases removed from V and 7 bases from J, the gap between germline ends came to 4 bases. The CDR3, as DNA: TGTGCCAGCAGTTCGCGTGAAAAACTGTTTTTT. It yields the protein CASSSREKLFF.

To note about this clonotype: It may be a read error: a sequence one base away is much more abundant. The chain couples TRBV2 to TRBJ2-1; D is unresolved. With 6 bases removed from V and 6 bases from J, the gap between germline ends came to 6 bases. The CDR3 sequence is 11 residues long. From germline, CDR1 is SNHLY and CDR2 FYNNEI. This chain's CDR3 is CASRVCNEQFF. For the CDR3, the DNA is TGTGCCAGCAGGGTCTGCAATGAGCAGTTCTTC.